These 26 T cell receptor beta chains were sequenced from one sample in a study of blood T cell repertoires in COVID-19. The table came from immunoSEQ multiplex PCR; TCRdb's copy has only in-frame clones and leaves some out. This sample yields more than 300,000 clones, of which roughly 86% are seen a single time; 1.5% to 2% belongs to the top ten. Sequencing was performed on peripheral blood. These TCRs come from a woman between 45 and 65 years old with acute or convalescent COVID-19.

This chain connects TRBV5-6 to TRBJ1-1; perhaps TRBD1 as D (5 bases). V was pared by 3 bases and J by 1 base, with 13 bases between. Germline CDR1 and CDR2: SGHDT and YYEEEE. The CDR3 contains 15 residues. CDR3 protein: CASSSLGGTNTEAFF. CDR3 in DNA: TGTGCCAGCAGCTCCCTGGGGGGTACGAACACTGAAGCTTTCTTT. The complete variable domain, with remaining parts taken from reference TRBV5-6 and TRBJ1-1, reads DAGVTQSPTHLIKTRGQQVTLRCSPKSGHDTVSWYQQALGQGPQFIFQYYEEEERQRGNFPDRFSGHQFPNYSSELNVNALLLGDSALYLCASSSLGGTNTEAFFGQGTRLTVV.

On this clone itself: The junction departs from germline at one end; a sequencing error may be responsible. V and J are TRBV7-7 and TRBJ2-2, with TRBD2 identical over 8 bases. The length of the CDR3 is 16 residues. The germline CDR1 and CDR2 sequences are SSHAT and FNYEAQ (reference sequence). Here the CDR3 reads CASSPTSGSAVGELFF. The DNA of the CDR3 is TGTGCTAGCAGCCCAACAAGCGGGAGTGCGGTCGGGGAGCTGTTTTTT. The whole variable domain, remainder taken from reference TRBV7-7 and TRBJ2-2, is GAGVSQSPRYKVTKRGQDVTLRCDPISSHATLYWYQQALGQGPEFLTYFNYEAQPDKSGLPSDRFSAERPEGSISTLTIQRTEQRDSAMYRCASSPTSGSAVGELFFGEGSRLTVL.

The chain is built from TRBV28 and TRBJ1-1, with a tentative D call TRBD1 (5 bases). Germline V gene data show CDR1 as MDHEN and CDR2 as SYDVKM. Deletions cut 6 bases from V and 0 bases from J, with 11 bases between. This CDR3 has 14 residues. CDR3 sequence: CASSETTVNTEAFF. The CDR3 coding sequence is TGTGCCAGCAGCGAAACGACAGTGAACACTGAAGCTTTCTTT.

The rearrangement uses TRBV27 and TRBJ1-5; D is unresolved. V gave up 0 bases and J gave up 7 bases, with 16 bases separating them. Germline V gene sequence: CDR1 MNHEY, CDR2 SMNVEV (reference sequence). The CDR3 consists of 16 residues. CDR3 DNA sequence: TGTGCCAGCAGTTTATCGGTTCGGGGTGGAGGGCAGCCCCAGCATTTT. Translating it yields CASSLSVRGGGQPQHF.

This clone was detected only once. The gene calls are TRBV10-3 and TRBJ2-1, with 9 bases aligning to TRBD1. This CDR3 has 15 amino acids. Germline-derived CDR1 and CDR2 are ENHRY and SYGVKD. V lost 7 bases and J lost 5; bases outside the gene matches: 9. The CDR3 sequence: CAIKTWDRDDNEQFF. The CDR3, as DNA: TGTGCCATCAAAACTTGGGACAGGGACGACAATGAGCAGTTCTTC.

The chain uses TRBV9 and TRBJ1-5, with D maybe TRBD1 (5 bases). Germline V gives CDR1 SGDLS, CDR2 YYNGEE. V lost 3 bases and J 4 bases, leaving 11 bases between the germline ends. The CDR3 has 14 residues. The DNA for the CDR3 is TGTGCCAGCAGCGCAGGGATCGCTAATCAGCCCCAGCATTTT. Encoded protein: CASSAGIANQPQHF.

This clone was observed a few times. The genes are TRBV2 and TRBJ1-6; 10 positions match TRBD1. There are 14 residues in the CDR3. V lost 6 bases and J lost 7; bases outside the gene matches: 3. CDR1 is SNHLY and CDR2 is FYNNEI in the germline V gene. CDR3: CASRPGQGNSPLHF. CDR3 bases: TGTGCCAGCAGACCGGGACAGGGGAATTCACCCCTCCACTTT.

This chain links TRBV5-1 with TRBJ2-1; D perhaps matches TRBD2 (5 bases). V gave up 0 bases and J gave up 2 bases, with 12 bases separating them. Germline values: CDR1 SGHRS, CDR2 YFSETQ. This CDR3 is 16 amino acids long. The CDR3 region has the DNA TGCGCCAGCAGCTTGGAAGCCCAGCGGACCTACAATGAGCAGTTCTTC. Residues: CASSLEAQRTYNEQFF.

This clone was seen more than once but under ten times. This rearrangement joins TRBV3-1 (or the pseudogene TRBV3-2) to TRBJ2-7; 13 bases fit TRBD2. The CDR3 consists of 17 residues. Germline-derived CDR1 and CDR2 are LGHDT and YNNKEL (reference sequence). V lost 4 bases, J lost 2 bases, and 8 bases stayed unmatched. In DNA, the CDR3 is TGTGCCAGCAGCCCAACTAGCGGGAGGGCCGCCCCCTACGAGCAGTACTTC. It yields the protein CASSPTSGRAAPYEQYF.

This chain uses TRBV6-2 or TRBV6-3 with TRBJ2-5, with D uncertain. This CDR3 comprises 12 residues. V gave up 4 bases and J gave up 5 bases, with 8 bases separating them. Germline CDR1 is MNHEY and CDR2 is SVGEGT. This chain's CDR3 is CASSFFSETQYF. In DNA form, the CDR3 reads TGTGCCAGCAGTTTTTTTTCTGAGACCCAGTACTTC.

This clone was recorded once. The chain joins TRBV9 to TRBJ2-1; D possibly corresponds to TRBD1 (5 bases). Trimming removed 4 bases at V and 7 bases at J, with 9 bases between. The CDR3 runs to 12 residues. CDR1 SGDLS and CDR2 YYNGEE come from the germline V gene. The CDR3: CASSSRQNEQFF. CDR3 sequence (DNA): TGTGCCAGCAGCTCCCGACAGAATGAGCAGTTCTTC. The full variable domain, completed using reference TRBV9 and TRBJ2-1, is DSGVTQTPKHLITATGQRVTLRCSPRSGDLSVYWYQQSLDQGLQFLIQYYNGEERAKGNILERFSAQQFPDLHSELNLSSLELGDSALYFCASSSRQNEQFFGPGTRLTVL.

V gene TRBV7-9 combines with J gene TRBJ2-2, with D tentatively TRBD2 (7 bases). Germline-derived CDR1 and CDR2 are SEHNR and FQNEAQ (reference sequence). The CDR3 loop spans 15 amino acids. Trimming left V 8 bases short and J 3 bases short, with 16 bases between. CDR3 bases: TGTGCCAGCGCCCTAGGGGGGGCGGACACCGGGGAGCTGTTTTTT. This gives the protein CASALGGADTGELFF.

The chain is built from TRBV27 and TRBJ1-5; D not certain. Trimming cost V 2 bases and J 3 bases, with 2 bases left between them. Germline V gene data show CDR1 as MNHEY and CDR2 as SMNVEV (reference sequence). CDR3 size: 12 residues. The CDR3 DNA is TGTGCCAGCAGTTTACTCAATCAGCCCCAGCATTTT. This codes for CASSLLNQPQHF.

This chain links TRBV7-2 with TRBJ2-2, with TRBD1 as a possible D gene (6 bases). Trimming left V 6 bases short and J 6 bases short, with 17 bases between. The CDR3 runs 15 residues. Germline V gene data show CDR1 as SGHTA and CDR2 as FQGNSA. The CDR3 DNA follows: TGTGCCAGCAGGGACGACAGGTCAAGACCCGGGGAGCTGTTTTTT. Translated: CASRDDRSRPGELFF.

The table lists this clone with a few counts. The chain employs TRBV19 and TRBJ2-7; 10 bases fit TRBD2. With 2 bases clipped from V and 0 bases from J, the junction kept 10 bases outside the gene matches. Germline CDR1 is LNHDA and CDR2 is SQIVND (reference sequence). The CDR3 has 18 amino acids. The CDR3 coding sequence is TGTGCCAGTAGTATAAACGGACTAGCGGTCCCGAACTCCTACGAGCAGTACTTC. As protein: CASSINGLAVPNSYEQYF.

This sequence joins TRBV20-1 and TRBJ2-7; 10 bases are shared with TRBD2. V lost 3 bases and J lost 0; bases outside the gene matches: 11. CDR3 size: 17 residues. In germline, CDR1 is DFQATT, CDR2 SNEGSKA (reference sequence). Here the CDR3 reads CSASPLAGARNSYEQYF. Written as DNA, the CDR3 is TGCAGTGCTAGTCCCCTAGCGGGAGCGAGGAACTCCTACGAGCAGTACTTC.

This CDR3 is CASSLGTGLDSPLHF. In nucleotides, the CDR3 is TGTGCCAGCAGTTTAGGGACAGGTTTGGATTCACCCCTCCACTTT. The genes are TRBV28 and TRBJ1-6; 8 bases agree with TRBD1. Germline CDR1 MDHEN, CDR2 SYDVKM. This CDR3 is 15 amino acids long. With V trimmed by 2 bases and J by 8 bases, 5 bases remained unmatched.

The CDR3 protein is CASSVDPGSPLHF. CDR3 coding DNA: TGTGCCAGCAGCGTAGACCCGGGTTCACCCCTCCACTTT. The rearrangement links TRBV9 to TRBJ1-6; D gene ambiguous. The germline gives CDR1 SGDLS, CDR2 YYNGEE. V lost 0 bases to trimming and J lost 9 bases, with 7 bases between them. The CDR3 runs to 13 residues.

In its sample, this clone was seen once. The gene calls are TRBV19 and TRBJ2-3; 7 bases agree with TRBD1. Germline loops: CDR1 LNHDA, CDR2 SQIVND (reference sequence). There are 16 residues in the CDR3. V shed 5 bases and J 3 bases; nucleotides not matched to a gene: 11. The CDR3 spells CASSAQTGFSTDTQYF. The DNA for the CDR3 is TGTGCCAGTAGTGCCCAGACAGGGTTTTCGACAGATACGCAGTATTTT.

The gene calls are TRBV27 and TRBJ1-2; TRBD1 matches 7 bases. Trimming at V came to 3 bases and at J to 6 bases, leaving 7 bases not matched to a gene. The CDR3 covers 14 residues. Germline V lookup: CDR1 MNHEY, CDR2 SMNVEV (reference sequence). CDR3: CASSLGRDRDGYTF. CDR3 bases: TGTGCCAGCAGTTTGGGCAGGGACAGAGATGGCTACACCTTC.

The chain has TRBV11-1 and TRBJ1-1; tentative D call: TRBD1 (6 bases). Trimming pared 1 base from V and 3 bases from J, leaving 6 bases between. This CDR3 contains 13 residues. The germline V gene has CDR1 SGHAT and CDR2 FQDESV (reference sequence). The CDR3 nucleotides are TGTGCCAGCAGCTTAGACAGGGACACTGAAGCTTTCTTT. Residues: CASSLDRDTEAFF.

The chain's CDR3 is CASSLVVGAVYNEQFF. CDR3 sequence (DNA): TGTGCCAGCAGCTTAGTTGTGGGGGCGGTCTACAATGAGCAGTTCTTC. The rearrangement links TRBV11-2 to TRBJ2-1, with D possibly TRBD1 on 6 matching bases. The V and J ends lost 1 base and 3 bases respectively, with 13 bases between them. The CDR3 loop spans 16 amino acids. Per germline, CDR1 SGHAT and CDR2 FQNNGV.

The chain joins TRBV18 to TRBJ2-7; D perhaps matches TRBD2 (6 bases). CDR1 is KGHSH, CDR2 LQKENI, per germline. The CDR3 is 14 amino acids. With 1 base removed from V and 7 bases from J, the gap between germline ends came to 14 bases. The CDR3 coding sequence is TGTGCCAGCTCACCACTAGCGGATCTACGAGAGCAGTACTTC. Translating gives CASSPLADLREQYF.

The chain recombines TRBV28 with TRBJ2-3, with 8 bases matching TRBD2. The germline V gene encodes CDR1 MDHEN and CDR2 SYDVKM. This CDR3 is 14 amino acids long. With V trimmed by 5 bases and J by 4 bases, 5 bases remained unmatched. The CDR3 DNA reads TGTGCCAGCAGTCCGGGAGGGCCAGCAGATACGCAGTATTTT. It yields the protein CASSPGGPADTQYF.

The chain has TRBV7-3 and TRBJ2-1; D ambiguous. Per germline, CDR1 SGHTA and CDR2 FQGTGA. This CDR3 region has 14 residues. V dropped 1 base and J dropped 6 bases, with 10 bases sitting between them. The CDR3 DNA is TGTGCCAGCAGCTTAAGAGTATCCCCCAATGAGCAGTTCTTC. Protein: CASSLRVSPNEQFF.

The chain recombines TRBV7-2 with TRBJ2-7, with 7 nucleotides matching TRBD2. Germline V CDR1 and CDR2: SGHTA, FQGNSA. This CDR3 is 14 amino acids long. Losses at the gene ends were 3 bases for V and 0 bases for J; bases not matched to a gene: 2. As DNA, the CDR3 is TGTGCCAGCAGCTTTAGCGGGTACTCCTACGAGCAGTACTTC. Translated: CASSFSGYSYEQYF.